This is a list of T cell receptor beta chains from one sample in a study of shared clonotypes between healthy human individuals. Clones were sequenced by immunoSEQ multiplex PCR, and TCRdb holds only the in-frame ones, with some missing. The repertoire holds some 2 million clones, 85% to 95% seen once, with about 1.1% in the top ten. Sequencing was performed on naive CD8+ T cells sorted from blood. These receptors were collected from a man aged 18 to 29 in good health. CDR3s include the opening cysteine and the closing phenylalanine or tryptophan. D genes are given only for firm matches. Expanded clones get a size class; other rows say once, few or many, or leave the size out.

D gene	V gene	clone size	J gene	CDR3 protein	CDR3 DNA
TRBD1	TRBV7-3	once	TRBJ2-1	CASSLRQGPYNEQFF	TGTGCCAGCAGCTTAAGACAGGGGCCCTACAATGAGCAGTTCTTC
-	TRBV9	-	TRBJ2-7	CASSISRTGEVYEQYF	TGTGCCAGCAGCATCAGCCGAACAGGGGAGGTCTACGAGCAGTACTTC
-	TRBV4-1	-	TRBJ2-1	CASSHPAADRSYNEQFF	TGCGCCAGCAGCCACCCCGCCGCCGACAGGAGTTACAATGAGCAGTTCTTC
TRBD1	TRBV4-1	-	TRBJ1-5	CASSQVSGGSIQPQHF	TGCGCCAGCAGCCAAGTATCAGGGGGGTCAATTCAGCCCCAGCATTTT
TRBD1	TRBV28	-	TRBJ1-1	CASSLTGQGNTEAFF	TGTGCCAGCAGCCTGACAGGACAGGGGAACACTGAAGCTTTCTTT
TRBD2	TRBV7-9	-	TRBJ2-7	CASSFLSGSSYEQYF	TGTGCCAGCAGCTTCCTTAGCGGGAGCTCCTACGAGCAGTACTTC
TRBD1	TRBV4-1	-	TRBJ2-7	CASSLRQGTYEQYF	TGCGCCAGCAGCCTTAGACAGGGGACCTACGAGCAGTACTTC
-	TRBV6-1	-	TRBJ1-6	CASSEAPGTGGSPLHF	TGTGCCAGCAGTGAAGCACCCGGGACGGGGGGTTCACCCCTCCACTTT
-	TRBV7-9	-	TRBJ1-2	CASSLSTNYGYTF	TGTGCCAGCAGCTTAAGTACTAACTATGGCTACACCTTC
-	TRBV5-1	-	TRBJ2-3	CASKISAGTDTQYF	TGCGCCAGCAAGATTTCAGCCGGCACAGATACGCAGTATTTT
-	TRBV7-9	-	TRBJ1-4	CASSAPAGSANEKLFF	TGTGCCAGCAGCGCCCCTGCAGGGAGCGCTAATGAAAAACTGTTTTTT
-	TRBV27	-	TRBJ2-5	CASSGEGFPGQETQYF	TGTGCCAGCAGTGGTGAGGGATTCCCCGGCCAAGAGACCCAGTACTTC
-	TRBV11-2	-	TRBJ1-6	CASSPTLMGPYNSPLHF	TGTGCCAGCAGCCCCACCCTAATGGGCCCGTATAATTCACCCCTCCACTTT
TRBD1	TRBV6-5	-	TRBJ2-5	CASVAGGGLETQYF	TGTGCCAGCGTGGCAGGGGGCGGTTTGGAGACCCAGTACTTC
-	TRBV2	-	TRBJ1-2	CASLGGIAGTHLGNYGYTF	TGTGCCAGCCTAGGTGGAATCGCCGGGACCCACCTCGGGAACTATGGCTACACCTTC
-	TRBV5-4	once	TRBJ2-7	CASSLNRVGEQYF	TGTGCCAGCAGCTTAAACAGGGTGGGCGAGCAGTACTTC
-	TRBV29-1	-	TRBJ2-2	CSVEHANTGELFF	TGCAGCGTTGAACACGCGAACACCGGGGAGCTGTTTTTT
TRBD2	TRBV7-9	-	TRBJ2-7	CASSPGLAGTSIEQYF	TGTGCCAGCAGCCCCGGACTAGCGGGCACCTCTATCGAGCAGTACTTC
-	TRBV9	once	TRBJ2-5	CASSVDLGIGETQYF	TGTGCCAGCAGCGTAGATCTAGGGATAGGCGAGACCCAGTACTTC
-	TRBV7-9	-	TRBJ2-7	CASSLSPQGSYEQYF	TGTGCCAGCAGCCTATCCCCTCAGGGTTCCTACGAGCAGTACTTC
-	TRBV6-6	-	TRBJ2-5	CASMGSIQETQYF	TGTGCCAGCATGGGTTCGATCCAAGAGACCCAGTACTTC
-	TRBV28	once	TRBJ2-7	CASSPGPDEQYF	TGTGCCAGCAGTCCGGGTCCTGACGAGCAGTACTTC
TRBD1	TRBV6-5	-	TRBJ1-4	CASSSQGGGEKLFF	TGTGCCAGCAGCTCCCAGGGGGGTGGGGAAAAACTGTTTTTT
TRBD1	TRBV6-5	-	TRBJ2-7	CASSPRTGGTGEQYF	TGTGCCAGCAGCCCCAGGACAGGTGGAACGGGCGAGCAGTACTTC
-	TRBV28	-	TRBJ1-1	CASSQIPGAPDTEAFF	TGTGCCAGCAGTCAAATACCGGGAGCCCCTGACACTGAAGCTTTCTTT
TRBD2	TRBV9	-	TRBJ2-7	CASSVDSGTEQYF	TGTGCCAGCAGCGTCGATAGCGGGACCGAGCAGTACTTC
-	TRBV6-5	-	TRBJ2-4	CASSYSVLATDIQYF	TGTGCCAGCAGTTACTCGGTTTTAGCTACAGACATTCAGTACTTC
-	TRBV5-5	-	TRBJ1-5	CASSLVGRDRNQPQHF	TGTGCCAGCAGCTTGGTGGGCAGGGACCGCAATCAGCCCCAGCATTTT
-	TRBV6-1	-	TRBJ2-7	CASSEPPWSGTRDEQYF	TGTGCCAGCAGTGAACCCCCTTGGTCAGGAACAAGGGACGAGCAGTACTTC
-	TRBV11-2	-	TRBJ1-1	CASSLGPGTDTEAFF	TGTGCCAGCAGCTTAGGACCCGGGACCGACACTGAAGCTTTCTTT
-	TRBV29-1	once	TRBJ2-5	CSVGGGTQYF	TGCAGCGTTGGGGGAGGGACCCAGTACTTC
-	TRBV27	-	TRBJ1-2	CASSPSRDGNGYTF	TGTGCCAGCAGTCCATCTAGGGACGGGAATGGCTACACCTTC
TRBD2	TRBV4-1	-	TRBJ2-7	CAGQVGTSGAVLTYEQYF	TGCGCCGGCCAAGTTGGGACTAGCGGGGCCGTACTAACCTACGAGCAGTACTTC
TRBD2	TRBV7-3	-	TRBJ2-5	CASSNSGAPGETQYF	TGTGCCAGCAGTAATAGCGGGGCCCCCGGGGAGACCCAGTACTTC
-	TRBV14	once	TRBJ1-2	CASSPPIGGFFGYTF	TGTGCCAGCAGCCCCCCTATCGGGGGATTTTTTGGCTACACCTTC
-	TRBV10-3	-	TRBJ2-7	CAISEKLGAQNEQYF	TGTGCCATCAGTGAGAAATTGGGGGCGCAAAACGAGCAGTACTTC
-	TRBV19	-	TRBJ1-4	CASSIDPPKSYEKLFF	TGTGCCAGTAGTATAGACCCCCCGAAGAGTTATGAAAAACTGTTTTTT
-	TRBV4-3	-	TRBJ1-2	CASSQDILSTYGYTF	TGCGCCAGCAGCCAAGACATCCTATCTACCTATGGCTACACCTTC
-	TRBV27	-	TRBJ1-6	CASSLAGTNYNSPLHF	TGTGCCAGCAGTCTGGCCGGGACTAACTATAATTCACCCCTCCACTTT
-	TRBV7-6	-	TRBJ2-7	CASSDSGDYEQYF	TGTGCCAGCAGCGACTCGGGGGATTACGAGCAGTACTTC
TRBD1	TRBV4-1	-	TRBJ2-1	CASSQPGQGVNEQFF	TGCGCCAGCAGCCAACCCGGACAGGGGGTCAATGAGCAGTTCTTC
TRBD2	TRBV7-8	-	TRBJ2-1	CASSALGGSLVNEQFF	TGTGCCAGCAGCGCCCTGGGCGGGAGCTTGGTTAATGAGCAGTTCTTC
-	TRBV11-2	-	TRBJ2-7	CASSGGVYEQYF	TGTGCCAGCAGCGGAGGGGTGTACGAGCAGTACTTC
-	TRBV7-9	-	TRBJ2-2	CASSFWTSGAPGELFF	TGTGCCAGCAGCTTCTGGACATCGGGAGCCCCCGGGGAGCTGTTTTTT
TRBD1	TRBV5-4	-	TRBJ1-2	CASSSRTGPTYGYTF	TGTGCCAGCAGCTCTAGGACAGGACCTACCTATGGCTACACCTTC
-	TRBV4-3	-	TRBJ2-2	CASSQDWASEAGELFF	TGCGCCAGCAGCCAAGATTGGGCTAGCGAAGCCGGGGAGCTGTTTTTT
-	TRBV2	-	TRBJ2-7	CASSDWSYEQYF	TGTGCCAGCAGTGACTGGAGCTACGAGCAGTACTTC
-	TRBV4-1	-	TRBJ2-4	CASSQGPGGAAKNIQYF	TGCGCCAGCAGCCAAGGGCCCGGGGGCGCAGCCAAAAACATTCAGTACTTC
-	TRBV6-5	-	TRBJ2-7	CASSYSQSYEQYF	TGTGCCAGCAGTTACTCCCAGTCCTACGAGCAGTACTTC
-	TRBV7-9	-	TRBJ1-1	CASTSSGVYTEAFF	TGTGCCAGCACCTCCTCCGGGGTATACACTGAAGCTTTCTTT
-	TRBV10-3	-	TRBJ1-1	CAISVEGINTEAFF	TGTGCCATCAGTGTTGAAGGCATTAACACTGAAGCTTTCTTT
TRBD2	TRBV30	-	TRBJ2-1	CAWRDITSATAFYNEQFF	TGTGCCTGGAGGGACATAACTAGCGCCACGGCGTTCTACAATGAGCAGTTCTTC
-	TRBV5-4	once	TRBJ2-4	CASSFEGIVGTKNIQYF	TGTGCCAGCAGCTTTGAGGGGATAGTCGGGACCAAAAACATTCAGTACTTC
-	TRBV7-9	-	TRBJ1-1	CASSLGRGKAEAFF	TGTGCCAGCAGCTTAGGCCGGGGAAAGGCTGAAGCTTTCTTT